This T cell receptor (beta chain) came from a study of T cells expressing NK-cell markers (dated by TCRdb to 2020 to 2022). For the study in its entirety: Fewer than ten donors provided sorted CD3+CD56+NKG2C+, CD3+CD56+NKG2C- and CD3+CD56-NKG2C+ T-cell subsets, whose TCR beta-chain repertoires were profiled. Among the eight sequenced donors, only one was HCMV-seronegative, while the other seven were HCMV-seropositive. The study sequenced eight donors, all healthy volunteers chosen at random: three men and five women. Sequencing of the libraries produced 2 x 150 bp reads on Illumina HiSeq 2000/2500, MiSeq or NextSeq. Findings and caveats that apply to the study as a whole: Whether the expanded NKG2C-expressing T cell clones were specific for HCMV antigens was left unclear. In five to seven donors, the dominant CD3+CD56+NKG2C+ clonotypes were found to rank among the top 10 CD8+ clonotypes and to make up about 1.0-7.5% of CD8+ T cells. Those dominant clonotypes were again the most abundant among CD3+CD56-NKG2C+ cells in a handful of donors, at about 25-60.1%.

Taken from cysteine to phenylalanine, the CDR3 has 18 residues. There is no recorded DNA. Taken from the germline V gene, the CDR1 and CDR2 loops are LGHNA and YNFKEQ. Sequenced on an Illumina HiSeq 2000. TCR beta cDNA libraries were made by 5'RACE template switching that added a universal primer site and unique molecular identifiers. Synthesis of cDNA was primed from the TCR beta constant segment and was followed by two consecutive PCR amplification steps. In the paper's pipeline: MIGEC handled demultiplexing of the reads and grouping by UMI, while MiTCR was used to assemble and quantify clonotypes. To exclude erroneous sequences, only TCR cDNA sequences supported by at least two reads were retained. The tcR package was used for downstream repertoire analysis, with clonotypes matched between fractions based on CDR3 nucleotide sequence plus V segment. Antigen specificity was annotated against VDJdb with VDJmatch, allowing one amino acid substitution in CDR3. The reads were reprocessed in TCRdb, with one entry per CDR3 protein sequence and no accompanying DNA. V and J calls and clone size were set by TCRdb, not the authors. This sample's clone table shows about 550,000 distinct CDR3 sequences. The ten most abundant clones make up 3% to 4.5% of the sample.

HCMV serostatus was determined by detecting HCMV-specific IgG in serum with a commercial ELISA kit. Ficoll density gradient centrifugation was used to isolate peripheral blood mononuclear cells from blood. Turning to this clonotype: Its antigen target is currently unknown.

The clonotype comes from a man aged 18 to 29 in good health. Donor details come from another sample of the same person, matched by shared clones. The receptor chain draws on TRBV4-2 and TRBJ2-7; TCRdb's D call, TRBD2, is unchecked because there is no DNA. The sequenced material came from blood T cells: a sorted CD56 or NKG2C T cell subset, CD4+ or CD8+ T cells, or bulk PBMC T cells (not recorded which). The CDR3 region: CASSQGLEREGFSYEQYF.